In this sample, the clone carrying this TCR beta chain turned up many times. Its antigen is not identified. This sample was taken from a study of T cells in Graves' hyperthyroidism and ophthalmopathy. Template material for amplifying TCR beta CDR3 regions consisted of RNA transcripts. TCR CDR3 regions were first amplified by RT-PCR with HTBI primers. TCRdb fed the multiplex PCR reads into MiXCR, producing one record per CDR3 protein. The table shows fewer than 550,000 distinct CDR3 sequences, with about a sixth occurring only once. Study conclusions and caveats: A 13 V-J signature model discriminated ophthalmopathy versus stable hyperthyroidism.

CDR1 and CDR2 from the germline V gene are MNHNS and SASEGT. V lost 6 bases and J 7 bases, leaving 16 bases between the germline ends. The CDR3 extends over 13 amino acids. The sequencing sample was made of blood. The chain employs TRBV6-1 and TRBJ2-7; D is uncertain. This receptor was obtained from a woman aged 18-29 years with Graves' hyperthyroidism. CDR3 DNA: TGTGCCAGCAGCACTCCGCCGCATATAGAGCAGTACTTC. Its translation: CASSTPPHIEQYF.